This T cell receptor (beta chain) was documented in a study of immune evolution from preneoplasia to lung adenocarcinoma. The length of the CDR3 is 12 residues. Trimming stripped 7 bases from V and 7 bases from J, with 13 bases between. Per the germline V gene, CDR1 is MGHDK and CDR2 is SYGVNS. The method was immunoSEQ multiplex PCR; TCRdb's version includes in-frame clones alone and lacks a portion of them. The table lists about 6,000 clones, approximately 88% of them singletons. The origin of this receptor is a donor older than 65 with lung adenocarcinoma. The gene calls are TRBV25-1 and TRBJ2-5; D may correspond to TRBD1 or TRBD2 (5 bases each). The sample consisted of FFPE lung adenocarcinoma in situ tissue. The CDR3 DNA sequence: TGTGCCAGCAACCAGGGAGTTGGGACCCAGTACTTC. Residues: CASNQGVGTQYF.